A selection of T cell receptor beta chains follows, all from one sample in a study of shared clonotypes between healthy human individuals. The repertoire was sequenced with immunoSEQ multiplex PCR; TCRdb's copy has only in-frame clones and lacks some. The repertoire holds approximately 2.3 million clones, with 85% to 95% as singletons. Sequenced sample: naive CD4+ T cells from PBMCs. These receptors originate from a young man in good health. Some clones in this sample may be carry-over from other donors' samples. Both conserved end residues are part of each CDR3. D genes are given only for firm matches. Clone size, where shown, is once, few, many, or a class for clones that have expanded.

abundance,j_gene,v_gene,d_gene,CDR3aa,CDR3nt
once,TRBJ2-7,TRBV9,TRBD2,CASSARTSVSSYEQYF,TGTGCCAGCAGCGCAAGGACTAGCGTTTCCTCCTACGAGCAGTACTTC
-,TRBJ2-5,TRBV18,-,CASSPSRGQETQYF,TGTGCCAGCTCACCTTCCCGGGGCCAGGAGACCCAGTACTTC
-,TRBJ1-4,TRBV27,TRBD1,CASSFRGRGSSNEKLFF,TGTGCCAGCAGTTTTCGGGGCAGGGGGAGTTCTAATGAAAAACTGTTTTTT
once,TRBJ2-7,TRBV11-3,-,CASSQGWGREQYF,TGTGCCAGCAGCCAGGGGTGGGGAAGGGAGCAGTACTTC
-,TRBJ2-4,TRBV7-6,-,CASSLGLGQNIQYF,TGTGCCAGCAGCTTAGGACTAGGCCAAAACATTCAGTACTTC
-,TRBJ2-1,TRBV25-1,TRBD2,CASSEWGLAGDEPFF,TGTGCCAGCAGTGAATGGGGACTAGCGGGAGACGAACCGTTCTTC
-,TRBJ2-5,TRBV4-3,-,CASSQERRETQYF,TGCGCCAGCAGCCAAGAAAGGCGGGAGACCCAGTACTTC
-,TRBJ2-3,TRBV10-3,TRBD2,CAISPRLAGVDTQYF,TGTGCCATCAGTCCCCGACTAGCGGGAGTAGATACGCAGTATTTT
-,TRBJ2-7,TRBV6-1,-,CASTRRGGDEQYF,TGTGCCAGCACCAGACGGGGCGGTGACGAGCAGTACTTC
-,TRBJ2-5,TRBV5-1,-,CASSLEDGQGGTQYF,TGCGCCAGCAGCTTGGAGGATGGGCAGGGTGGGACCCAGTACTTC
-,TRBJ2-5,TRBV5-6,-,CASSPGGGQAPGEQYF,TGTGCCAGCAGCCCAGGGGGGGGACAGGCCCCCGGGGAGCAGTACTTC
few,TRBJ1-5,TRBV27,-,CASSLGGYSNQPQHF,TGTGCCAGCAGTTTAGGGGGCTATAGCAATCAGCCCCAGCATTTT
few,TRBJ1-1,TRBV30,-,CAWSNGLNTEAFF,TGTGCCTGGAGTAATGGGCTGAACACTGAAGCTTTCTTT
-,TRBJ1-2,TRBV28,-,CASSPLLVDNYGYTF,TGTGCCAGCAGTCCCCTCTTAGTAGATAACTATGGCTACACCTTC
-,TRBJ2-7,TRBV5-1,-,CASSLVTGKAYEQYF,TGCGCCAGCAGCTTGGTTACAGGAAAAGCCTACGAGCAGTACTTC
-,TRBJ1-5,TRBV19,TRBD1,CASSTQGAGNQPQHF,TGTGCCAGCTCCACACAGGGGGCGGGAAATCAGCCCCAGCATTTT
few,TRBJ1-1,TRBV6-5,-,CASRSGGLNTEAFF,TGTGCCAGCAGGTCGGGGGGCTTGAACACTGAAGCTTTCTTT
-,TRBJ2-3,TRBV5-1,-,CASSFDRYTDTQYF,TGCGCCAGCAGCTTTGACCGTTACACAGATACGCAGTATTTT
-,TRBJ1-2,TRBV7-9,TRBD1,CASSVLRDRGLNYGYTF,TGTGCCAGCAGCGTCCTCCGGGACAGGGGGTTAAACTATGGCTACACCTTC
-,TRBJ1-2,TRBV29-1,-,CSVGSGYGYTF,TGCAGCGTTGGGTCCGGGTATGGCTACACCTTC
once,TRBJ2-1,TRBV7-8,-,CASSPRWGGGAEQFF,TGTGCCAGCAGCCCCAGATGGGGGGGCGGTGCTGAGCAGTTCTTC
-,TRBJ1-1,TRBV6-1,TRBD1,CASSERTGGTGAFF,TGTGCCAGCAGTGAAAGGACAGGGGGCACGGGAGCTTTCTTT
-,TRBJ2-3,TRBV18,TRBD2,CASSLDRSGLAGTDTQYF,TGTGCCAGCTCACTGGACAGGTCGGGACTAGCGGGCACAGATACGCAGTATTTT
-,TRBJ1-1,TRBV5-1,TRBD1,CASSLPTGGTEAFF,TGCGCCAGCAGCTTGCCAACAGGGGGCACTGAAGCTTTCTTT
-,TRBJ2-3,TRBV7-2,-,CASSFTGVSTDTQYF,TGTGCCAGCAGCTTCACGGGAGTAAGCACAGATACGCAGTATTTT
-,TRBJ1-4,TRBV10-2,-,CATWTSSLEEKLFF,TGCGCCACCTGGACGAGCAGCTTAGAGGAAAAACTGTTTTTT
-,TRBJ2-3,TRBV5-4,TRBD2,CASSLRTSGFTDTQYF,TGTGCCAGCAGCCTCAGGACTAGCGGGTTCACAGATACGCAGTATTTT
once,TRBJ2-7,TRBV19,-,CASSSLTWQGASYEQYF,TGTGCCAGTAGTTCATTAACGTGGCAGGGAGCATCCTACGAGCAGTACTTC
-,TRBJ1-1,TRBV11-1,-,CASSLGQGTEAFF,TGTGCCAGCAGCTTAGGACAAGGCACTGAAGCTTTCTTT
once,TRBJ2-1,TRBV5-1,TRBD2,CASSDSGSVKNEQFF,TGCGCCAGCAGCGATAGCGGGAGTGTAAAGAATGAGCAGTTCTTC
-,TRBJ1-5,TRBV6-1,-,CASRTSGPQHF,TGTGCCAGCAGGACCTCCGGGCCCCAGCATTTT
-,TRBJ2-2,TRBV27,-,CASIPTLTQTGELFF,TGTGCCAGCATCCCTACATTAACACAGACCGGGGAGCTGTTTTTT
-,TRBJ2-3,TRBV15,TRBD2,CATSRDPRSLAGVGRADTQYF,TGTGCCACCAGCAGAGATCCCCGGTCGCTAGCGGGAGTGGGTCGTGCAGATACGCAGTATTTT
few,TRBJ1-2,TRBV18,-,CASSPATAGLFYGYTF,TGTGCCAGCTCACCAGCCACAGCGGGCTTGTTCTATGGCTACACCTTC
once,TRBJ1-3,TRBV19,-,CASTDVSSGNTIYF,TGTGCCAGTACCGACGTGTCCTCTGGAAACACCATATATTTT
-,TRBJ2-5,TRBV27,-,CASSLTLGEETQYF,TGTGCCAGCAGTTTGACGTTAGGAGAAGAGACCCAGTACTTC
-,TRBJ2-7,TRBV7-8,TRBD1,CASSPRTGHYEQYF,TGTGCCAGCAGCCCCAGGACAGGGCACTACGAGCAGTACTTC
-,TRBJ2-7,TRBV11-2,TRBD2,CASSDPGGTSGSYEQYF,TGTGCCAGCAGCGACCCTGGTGGGACTAGCGGGAGTTACGAGCAGTACTTC
-,TRBJ2-4,TRBV6-1,-,CASTLAELAKNIQYF,TGTGCCAGCACCTTAGCGGAGCTAGCCAAAAACATTCAGTACTTC
-,TRBJ2-7,TRBV29-1,TRBD1,CSVPSGDRVQYF,TGCAGCGTGCCATCCGGGGACAGGGTACAGTACTTC
-,TRBJ1-1,TRBV10-3,TRBD1,CAISEEGTGNTEAFF,TGTGCCATCAGTGAGGAAGGGACAGGGAACACTGAAGCTTTCTTT
-,TRBJ1-4,TRBV28,TRBD1,CASSPPLTGRRDEKLFF,TGTGCCAGCAGTCCCCCCCTGACAGGGCGGAGAGATGAAAAACTGTTTTTT